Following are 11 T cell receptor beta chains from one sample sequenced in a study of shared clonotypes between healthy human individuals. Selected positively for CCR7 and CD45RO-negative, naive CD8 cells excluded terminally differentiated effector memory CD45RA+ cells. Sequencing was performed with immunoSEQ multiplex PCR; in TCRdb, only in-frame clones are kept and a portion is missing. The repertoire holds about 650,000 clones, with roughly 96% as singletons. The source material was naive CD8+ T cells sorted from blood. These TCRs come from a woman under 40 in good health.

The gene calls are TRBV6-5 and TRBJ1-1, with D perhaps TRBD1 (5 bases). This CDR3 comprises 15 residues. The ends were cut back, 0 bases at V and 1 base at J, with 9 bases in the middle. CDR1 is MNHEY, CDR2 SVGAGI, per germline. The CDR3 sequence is CASSYSAGGNTEAFF. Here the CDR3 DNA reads TGTGCCAGCAGTTACTCTGCTGGGGGGAACACTGAAGCTTTCTTT.

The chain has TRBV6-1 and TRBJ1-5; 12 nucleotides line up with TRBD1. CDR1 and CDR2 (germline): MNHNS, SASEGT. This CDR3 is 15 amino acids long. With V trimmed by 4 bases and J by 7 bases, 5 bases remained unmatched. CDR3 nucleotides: TGTGCCAGCAGTGGGGACAGGGGGCAGGTGCAGCCCCAGCATTTT. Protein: CASSGDRGQVQPQHF.

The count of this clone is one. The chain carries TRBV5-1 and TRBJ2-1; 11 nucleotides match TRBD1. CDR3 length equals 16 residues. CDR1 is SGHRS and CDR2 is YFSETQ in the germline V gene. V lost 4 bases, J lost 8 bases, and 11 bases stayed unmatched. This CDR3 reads CASSRLRDRGTHEQFF. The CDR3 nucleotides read TGCGCCAGCAGCCGTCTCCGGGACAGGGGGACGCATGAGCAGTTCTTC.

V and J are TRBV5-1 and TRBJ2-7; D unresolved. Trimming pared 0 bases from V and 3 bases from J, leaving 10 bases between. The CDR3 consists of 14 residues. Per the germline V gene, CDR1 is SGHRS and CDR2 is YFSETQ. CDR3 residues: CASSLEGTYYEQYF. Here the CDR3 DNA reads TGCGCCAGCAGCTTGGAGGGCACCTACTACGAGCAGTACTTC. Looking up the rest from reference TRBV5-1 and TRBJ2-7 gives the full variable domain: KAGVTQTPRYLIKTRGQQVTLSCSPISGHRSVSWYQQTPGQGLQFLFEYFSETQRNKGNFPGRFSGRQFSNSRSEMNVSTLELGDSALYLCASSLEGTYYEQYFGPGTRLTVT.

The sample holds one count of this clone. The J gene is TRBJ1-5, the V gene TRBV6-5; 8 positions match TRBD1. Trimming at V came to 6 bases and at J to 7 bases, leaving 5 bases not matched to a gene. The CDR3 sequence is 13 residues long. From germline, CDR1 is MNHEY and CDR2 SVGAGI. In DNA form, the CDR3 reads TGTGCCAGCAGGCCGACAGGGGACCAGCCCCAGCATTTT. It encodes CASRPTGDQPQHF.

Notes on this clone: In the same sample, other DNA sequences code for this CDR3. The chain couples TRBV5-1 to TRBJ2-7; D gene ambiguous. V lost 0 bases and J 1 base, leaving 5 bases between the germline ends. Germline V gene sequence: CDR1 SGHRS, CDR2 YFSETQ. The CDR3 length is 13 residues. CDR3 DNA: TGCGCCAGCAGCTTGGTACCGTCCTACGAGCAGTACTTC. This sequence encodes CASSLVPSYEQYF.

CDR3 sequence: CASSYSLANQPQHF. The CDR3 bases are TGTGCCAGCAGTTACTCGTTAGCGAATCAGCCCCAGCATTTT. The chain combines TRBV6-7 with TRBJ1-5; D not certain. TRBV6-7 is an ORF for which the function is uncertain. The CDR3 length is 14 residues. V dropped 0 bases and J dropped 4 bases, with 7 bases sitting between them.

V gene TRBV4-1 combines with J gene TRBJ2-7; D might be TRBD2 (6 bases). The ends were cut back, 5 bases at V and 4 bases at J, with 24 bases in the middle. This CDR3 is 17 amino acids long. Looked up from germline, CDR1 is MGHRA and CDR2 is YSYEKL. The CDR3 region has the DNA TGCGCCAGCAGCGCATCTTCGGGACTCCAAATCGGATACGAGCAGTACTTC. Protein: CASSASSGLQIGYEQYF.

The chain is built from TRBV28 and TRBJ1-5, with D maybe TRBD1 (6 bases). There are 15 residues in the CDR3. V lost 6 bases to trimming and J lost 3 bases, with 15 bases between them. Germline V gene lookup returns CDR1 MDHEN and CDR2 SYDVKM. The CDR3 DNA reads TGTGCCAGCAGGATACAGGGAATGGACAATCAGCCCCAGCATTTT. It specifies CASRIQGMDNQPQHF. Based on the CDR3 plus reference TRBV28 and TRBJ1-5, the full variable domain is DVKVTQSSRYLVKRTGEKVFLECVQDMDHENMFWYRQDPGLGLRLIYFSYDVKMKEKGDIPEGYSVSREKKERFSLILESASTNQTSMYLCASRIQGMDNQPQHFGDGTRLSIL.

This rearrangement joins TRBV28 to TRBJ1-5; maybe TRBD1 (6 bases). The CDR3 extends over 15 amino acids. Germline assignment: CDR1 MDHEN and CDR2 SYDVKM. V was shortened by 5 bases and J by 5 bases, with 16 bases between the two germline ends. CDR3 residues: CASSPPRDIYQPQHF. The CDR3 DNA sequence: TGTGCCAGCAGTCCGCCTAGGGACATATATCAGCCCCAGCATTTT.

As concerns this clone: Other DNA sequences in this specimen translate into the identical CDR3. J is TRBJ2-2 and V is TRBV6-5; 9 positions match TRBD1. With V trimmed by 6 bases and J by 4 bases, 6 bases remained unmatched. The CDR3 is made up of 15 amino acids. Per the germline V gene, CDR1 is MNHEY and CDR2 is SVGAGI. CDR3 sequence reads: CASRPGTGLTGELFF. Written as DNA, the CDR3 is TGTGCCAGCAGACCCGGGACAGGGCTCACCGGGGAGCTGTTTTTT.